The 26 T cell receptor beta chains reported below all come from one sample, sequenced in a study of blood T cell repertoires in COVID-19. TCRdb's table, derived via immunoSEQ multiplex PCR, lists solely in-frame clones and lacks some. The sample has about 190,000 clones; 90% are singletons. The sample taken for sequencing was peripheral blood. Source of these receptors: a man aged 50 or older with acute or convalescent COVID-19.

The chain carries TRBV20-1 and TRBJ2-5, with 9 bases that match TRBD2. After removal of 3 bases from V and 5 bases from J, the junction contained 16 bases not matched to a gene. CDR3 length: 17 amino acids. Germline lookup yields CDR1 DFQATT and CDR2 SNEGSKA (reference sequence). CDR3 in amino acids: CSASFGLAGWSGETQYF. In nucleotides, the CDR3 is TGCAGTGCTAGTTTTGGGCTAGCGGGGTGGTCGGGGGAGACCCAGTACTTC.

The rearrangement links TRBV3-1 (or the pseudogene TRBV3-2) to TRBJ2-2, with a tentative D call TRBD2 (6 bases). Deletions cut 1 base from V and 1 base from J, with 10 bases between. There are 16 residues in the CDR3. Germline CDR1 LGHDT, CDR2 YNNKEL (reference sequence). CDR3 region: CASSQGGGMNTGELFF. CDR3 in DNA: TGTGCCAGCAGCCAAGGGGGCGGGATGAACACCGGGGAGCTGTTTTTT.

The chain is built from TRBV6-4 and TRBJ1-3; TRBD1 is a possible D gene (6 bases). V was pared by 6 bases and J by 4 bases, with 13 bases between. Germline assignment: CDR1 MRHNA and CDR2 SNTAGT. This CDR3 region has 14 residues. The CDR3 DNA reads as TGTGCCAGCAGAGAACAGGGAACGGGAAACACCATATATTTT. Translated: CASREQGTGNTIYF.

This clone was counted once. The chain links TRBV19 to TRBJ1-3; 8 positions agree with TRBD1. Unmatched junction bases numbered 5, after V lost 5 bases and J lost 2 bases. The V gene's germline CDR1 is LNHDA and CDR2 SQIVND (reference sequence). This CDR3 spans 15 amino acids. The CDR3 bases are TGTGCCAGTAGTGCCAGGGGGCCGACTGGAAACACCATATATTTT. Translation: CASSARGPTGNTIYF. Using reference TRBV19 and TRBJ1-3 for the parts outside the CDR3, the full variable domain is DGGITQSPKYLFRKEGQNVTLSCEQNLNHDAMYWYRQDPGQGLRLIYYSQIVNDFQKGDIAEGYSVSREKKESFPLTVTSAQKNPTAFYLCASSARGPTGNTIYFGEGSWLTVV.

The chain couples TRBV7-9 to TRBJ2-5, with a weak D call TRBD1 (6 bases). Looked up from germline, CDR1 is SEHNR and CDR2 is FQNEAQ (reference sequence). Trimming shortened V by 1 base and J by 5 bases, and 20 bases separated the two germline ends. This CDR3 comprises 17 residues. CDR3 protein: CASSLVDVPGAGETQYF. The CDR3 region has the DNA TGTGCCAGCAGCTTAGTGGATGTCCCAGGGGCCGGGGAGACCCAGTACTTC.

The chain is built from TRBV4-3 and TRBJ1-1; 11 nucleotides agree with TRBD1. The CDR3 extends over 13 amino acids. Germline V gene sequence: CDR1 LGHNA, CDR2 YSLEER. The trim removed 3 bases at V and 6 bases at J, leaving 0 bases unmatched. The CDR3 DNA reads as TGCGCCAGCAGCCAGGGACAGGGGGCTGAAGCTTTCTTT. This sequence encodes CASSQGQGAEAFF.

This clone came up once. The chain couples TRBV3-1 (or the pseudogene TRBV3-2) to TRBJ1-4; 8 nucleotides align to TRBD1. The CDR3 contains 15 residues. Germline lookup yields CDR1 LGHDT and CDR2 YNNKEL (reference sequence). V was clipped by 4 bases and J by 10 bases; unmatched bases: 11. CDR3 sequence: CASSPLGQGIGKLFF. The DNA of the CDR3 is TGTGCCAGCAGCCCGCTCGGACAGGGTATAGGAAAACTGTTTTTT.

This chain joins TRBV6-6 and TRBJ2-2, with D possibly matching TRBD1 (6 bases). The CDR3 sequence is 14 residues long. Per germline, CDR1 MNHNY and CDR2 SVGAGI (reference sequence). V was clipped by 2 bases and J by 5 bases, with 9 bases between them. The CDR3 loop reads CASSYLQGTGELFF. In nucleotides, the CDR3 is TGTGCCAGCAGTTACCTGCAGGGGACCGGGGAGCTGTTTTTT.

This sequence joins TRBV15 and TRBJ2-5; TRBD2 agrees at 9 bases. The CDR3 spans 16 residues. J was trimmed by 5 bases and V by 1 base; bases with no gene match: 8. The germline gives CDR1 LNHNV, CDR2 YYDKDF (reference sequence). CDR3: CATSRVGGGGAETQYF. CDR3 nucleotides: TGTGCCACCAGCAGAGTAGGAGGCGGGGGGGCGGAGACCCAGTACTTC.

V usage is TRBV7-2 and J usage is TRBJ2-7; 11 bases map to TRBD2. V shed 6 bases and J 5 bases; nucleotides not matched to a gene: 6. There are 14 residues in the CDR3. CDR1 and CDR2 (germline): SGHTA, FQGNSA. The CDR3 DNA sequence: TGTGCCAGCAGGCCTAGCGGGAGGAGGAACGAGCAGTACTTC. Its translation is CASRPSGRRNEQYF.

V and J are TRBV28 and TRBJ1-4; possible D gene TRBD1, 5 bases. The germline gives CDR1 MDHEN, CDR2 SYDVKM. The CDR3 consists of 12 residues. V lost 6 bases, J lost 7 bases, and 9 bases lay in between. CDR3 sequence (DNA): TGTGCCAGCAGCCCTCAGGGTGAAAAACTGTTTTTT. It is translated as CASSPQGEKLFF.

The chain employs TRBV7-2 and TRBJ2-7, with 10 bases lining up with TRBD2. The trim removed 4 bases at V and 7 bases at J, leaving 10 bases unmatched. The CDR3 length is 15 residues. Per germline, CDR1 SGHTA and CDR2 FQGNSA. CDR3 region: CASSSQAGGYGEQYF. Here the CDR3 DNA reads TGTGCCAGCAGCTCACAAGCGGGAGGGTATGGAGAGCAGTACTTC.

V is TRBV19 and J is TRBJ2-3; tentative D call: TRBD2 (5 bases). V was trimmed by 7 bases and J by 0 bases, leaving 14 bases between them. The CDR3 is 15 amino acids. Germline values: CDR1 LNHDA, CDR2 SQIVND (reference sequence). CDR3 protein: CASTSGTTSTDTQYF. The CDR3 DNA is TGTGCCAGTACAAGCGGCACAACTAGCACAGATACGCAGTATTTT.

This clone was detected a few times. This chain uses TRBV7-2 with TRBJ2-5; 8 nucleotides agree with TRBD2. V shed 2 bases, J shed 2 bases, and the junction held 1 base outside the gene matches. The CDR3 covers 14 residues. The germline CDR1 and CDR2 sequences are SGHTA and FQGNSA. This CDR3 reads CASSLTGGQETQYF. Here the CDR3 DNA reads TGTGCCAGCAGCTTAACGGGGGGGCAAGAGACCCAGTACTTC.

The chain combines TRBV28 with TRBJ1-4; D possibly corresponds to TRBD1 (6 bases). Trimming cost V 7 bases and J 4 bases, with 13 bases left between them. The CDR3 sequence is 14 residues long. Germline V gene data show CDR1 as MDHEN and CDR2 as SYDVKM. The CDR3 bases are TGTGCCAGCACCCCCGGGGGGCGTAATGAAAAACTGTTTTTT. This encodes CASTPGGRNEKLFF.

V and J are TRBV5-4 and TRBJ2-1; TRBD1 is a possible D gene (5 bases). Germline V gives CDR1 SGHNT, CDR2 YYREEE (reference sequence). The V gene lost 2 bases and the J gene lost 5 bases, with 11 bases spanning the gap. The CDR3 has 14 residues. CDR3 sequence reads: CASSLRGYHNEQFF. The CDR3 nucleotides are TGTGCCAGCAGCTTAAGGGGCTACCACAATGAGCAGTTCTTC.

The chain couples TRBV12-5 to TRBJ1-2; tentative D call: TRBD1 (5 bases). The CDR3 contains 16 residues. Germline CDR1 is LGHNT and CDR2 is FRNRAP. V lost 0 bases, J lost 5 bases, and 16 bases lay in between. CDR3 coding DNA: TGTGCTAGTGGTTTGGTAGTAGGGGCGGAAAGGTATGGCTACACCTTC. It encodes CASGLVVGAERYGYTF.

This clone was counted only a few times. The junction departs from germline at one end; a sequencing error may be responsible. CDR3 DNA: TGCTCCTCTCGGAGAGCGGATAGCAATCAGCCCCAGCATTTT. It yields the protein CSSRRADSNQPQHF. The gene calls are TRBV6-5 and TRBJ1-5; D uncertain. Germline V gene data show CDR1 as MNHEY and CDR2 as SVGAGI. The CDR3 runs to 14 residues.

V usage is TRBV5-1 and J usage is TRBJ2-2; TRBD1 is a possible D gene (6 bases). The CDR3 consists of 14 residues. Germline loops: CDR1 SGHRS, CDR2 YFSETQ. Trimming left V 7 bases short and J 7 bases short, with 17 bases between. The CDR3 region is CASYDRSLGGELFF. CDR3 DNA sequence: TGCGCCAGCTACGACAGGTCTCTCGGCGGGGAGCTGTTTTTT. The full variable domain, completed using reference TRBV5-1 and TRBJ2-2, is KAGVTQTPRYLIKTRGQQVTLSCSPISGHRSVSWYQQTPGQGLQFLFEYFSETQRNKGNFPGRFSGRQFSNSRSEMNVSTLELGDSALYLCASYDRSLGGELFFGEGSRLTVL.

V usage is TRBV19 and J usage is TRBJ2-6; weak D call: TRBD1 (6 bases). Germline CDR1 LNHDA, CDR2 SQIVND (reference sequence). Trimming shortened V by 7 bases and J by 0 bases, and 13 bases separated the two germline ends. There are 16 residues in the CDR3. The chain's CDR3 is CASKRDTSSGANVLTF. CDR3 DNA: TGTGCCAGTAAACGGGACACGAGCTCTGGGGCCAACGTCCTGACTTTC. The entire variable domain, with the rest obtained from reference TRBV19 and TRBJ2-6, is as follows: DGGITQSPKYLFRKEGQNVTLSCEQNLNHDAMYWYRQDPGQGLRLIYYSQIVNDFQKGDIAEGYSVSREKKESFPLTVTSAQKNPTAFYLCASKRDTSSGANVLTFGAGSRLTVL.

The gene calls are TRBV3-1 (or the pseudogene TRBV3-2) and TRBJ2-1; D is undetermined. The CDR3 length is 16 residues. Trimming stripped 5 bases from V and 1 base from J, with 15 bases between. Germline-derived CDR1 and CDR2 are LGHDT and YNNKEL (reference sequence). Here the CDR3 DNA reads TGTGCCAGCAGCAAATCACAGCTGAGATCCTACAATGAGCAGTTCTTC. Its translation: CASSKSQLRSYNEQFF.

The chain carries TRBV12-3 or TRBV12-4 and TRBJ1-4; possibly TRBD1 for D (6 bases). CDR3 length: 13 residues. V lost 4 bases to trimming and J lost 7 bases, with 10 bases between them. CDR3 residues: CASSWTVSEKLFF. The DNA for the CDR3 is TGTGCCAGCAGTTGGACAGTAAGTGAAAAACTGTTTTTT.

The chain has TRBV27 and TRBJ2-6; TRBD1 might be the D (5 bases). This CDR3 comprises 16 residues. The V end was cut by 5 bases, the J end by 0 bases, with 11 bases between. Germline V lookup: CDR1 MNHEY, CDR2 SMNVEV (reference sequence). The CDR3 sequence is CASSGDRTSGANVLTF. CDR3 sequence (DNA): TGTGCCAGCAGTGGCGACAGAACCTCTGGGGCCAACGTCCTGACTTTC.

The chain joins TRBV9 to TRBJ2-7; a weak D match, TRBD2 (5 bases). This CDR3 is built from 13 residues. Germline-derived CDR1 and CDR2 are SGDLS and YYNGEE. V was cut by 4 bases and J by 4 bases, with 12 bases left in between. The CDR3 region is CASSPLRGYEQYV. The CDR3 DNA sequence: TGTGCCAGCAGCCCCCTCCGGGGATACGAGCAGTACGTC.

V and J are TRBV3-1 (or the pseudogene TRBV3-2) and TRBJ1-6; D remains unclear. V was cut by 0 bases and J by 7 bases, with 22 bases left in between. The CDR3 is made up of 19 amino acids. Germline assignment: CDR1 LGHDT and CDR2 YNNKEL (reference sequence). The DNA of the CDR3 is TGTGCCAGCAGCCAAGATCGTGTTCGGACTTACTTGCGAAATTCACCCCTCCACTTT. Amino acid sequence: CASSQDRVRTYLRNSPLHF.

The chain is built from TRBV28 and TRBJ1-2, with D tentatively TRBD1 (6 bases). V lost 11 bases and J 4 bases, leaving 17 bases between the germline ends. The CDR3 contains 13 residues. Looked up from germline, CDR1 is MDHEN and CDR2 is SYDVKM. CDR3 residues: CAPRGRLGYGYTF. CDR3 DNA: TGTGCCCCAAGGGGGAGACTTGGCTATGGCTACACCTTC.